The sequence of this T cell receptor beta chain was determined in a study of blood T cell repertoires in COVID-19. About the research overall: Samples of COVID-19 (acute and convalescent) were obtained from the United States, Italy and Spain. T cells, B-cell-depleted T cells, or PBMCs supplied cDNA or gDNA.

Original processing notes: Estimated nucleated cell counts came from reference gene primer amplification. Data came from immunoSEQ multiplex PCR; TCRdb stores just in-frame clones and leaves some out. D and trimming were read from the DNA, whereas the V and J calls and clone size are those reported in that table. This table holds around 200,000 clones, 85% to 90% found once. Germline values: CDR1 SGHTA, CDR2 FQGNSA. The CDR3 is 17 amino acids. With V trimmed by 4 bases and J by 7 bases, 12 bases remained unmatched. This TCR was recovered from a man between 65 and 85 years old with active or convalescent COVID-19. Material: peripheral blood. The chain carries TRBV7-2 and TRBJ1-6; 8 nucleotides match TRBD1. CDR3 loop: CASSSTRLGQGNSPLHF. In DNA, the CDR3 is TGTGCCAGCAGCTCAACCCGACTCGGACAGGGAAATTCACCCCTCCACTTT.